The T cell receptor beta chain under discussion was sequenced for a study of T cell responses to AZD1222 COVID-19 vaccine. Notes on the study in general: Spike was spanned by vaccine-associated CD4 TCRs, which were dominant at 160-218 and 743-854. Of spike-specific TCRs, nearly half reportedly target regions left unmutated in variants. Donors were mostly white British, more females; clonal diversity possibly underestimated.

Assay used: immunoSEQ multiplex PCR; TCRdb lists only in-frame clones, some missing. The table lists around 87,000 clones, approximately 92% of them singletons. Germline V gene lookup returns CDR1 SNHLY and CDR2 FYNNEI. The V end lost 9 bases, the J end lost 1 base, and 12 bases lay between the germline ends. The CDR3 has 14 amino acids. The table lists this clone with a count of one. Its matching antigen is unknown. Some second doses came at about 4 weeks and others at about 12 weeks; these were pooled. The clonotype originates from an adult who received the AZD1222 COVID-19 vaccine. The chain has TRBV2 and TRBJ1-4, with D possibly being TRBD1 (5 bases). The material was peripheral blood, obtained 28 days after the second AZD1222 dose. The CDR3 is CASNSGRTNEKLFF. The DNA of the CDR3 is TGTGCCAGTAACTCAGGGAGAACTAATGAAAAACTGTTTTTT.